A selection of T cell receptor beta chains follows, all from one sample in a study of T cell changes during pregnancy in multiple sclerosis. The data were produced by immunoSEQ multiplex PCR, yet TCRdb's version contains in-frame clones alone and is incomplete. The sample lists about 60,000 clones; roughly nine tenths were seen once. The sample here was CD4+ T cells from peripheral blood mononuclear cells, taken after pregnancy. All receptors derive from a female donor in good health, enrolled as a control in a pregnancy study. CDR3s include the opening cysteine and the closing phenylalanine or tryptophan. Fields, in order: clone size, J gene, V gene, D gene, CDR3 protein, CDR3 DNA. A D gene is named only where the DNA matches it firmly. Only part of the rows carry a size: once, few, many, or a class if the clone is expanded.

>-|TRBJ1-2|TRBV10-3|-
CAISDREHGYTF
TGTGCCATCAGTGACAGGGAACATGGCTACACCTTC
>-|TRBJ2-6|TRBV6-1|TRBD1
CASSVRTGGFSGANVLTF
TGTGCCAGCAGTGTCCGGACAGGGGGATTCTCTGGGGCCAACGTCCTGACTTTC
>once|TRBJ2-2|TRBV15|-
CATSRDRRMGNTGELFF
TGTGCCACCAGCAGAGATAGGCGGATGGGGAACACCGGGGAGCTGTTTTTT
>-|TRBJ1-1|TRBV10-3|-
CAISAVENTEAFF
TGTGCCATCAGTGCGGTTGAGAACACTGAAGCTTTCTTT
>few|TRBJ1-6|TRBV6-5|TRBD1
CASSGSRGSNSPLHF
TGTGCCAGCAGTGGCTCCAGGGGGTCCAATTCACCCCTCCACTTT
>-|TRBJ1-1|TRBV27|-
CASRPRANTEAFF
TGTGCCAGCAGGCCCAGGGCGAACACTGAAGCTTTCTTT
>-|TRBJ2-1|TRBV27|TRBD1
CASSLWGQGANEQFF
TGTGCCAGCAGTTTATGGGGACAGGGGGCGAATGAGCAGTTCTTC
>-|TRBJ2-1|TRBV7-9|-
CASSPDWPNEQFF
TGTGCCAGCAGTCCGGACTGGCCAAATGAGCAGTTCTTC
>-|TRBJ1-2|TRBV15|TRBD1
CATSISRGLNYGYTF
TGTGCCACCAGCATAAGCAGGGGGCTTAACTATGGCTACACCTTC
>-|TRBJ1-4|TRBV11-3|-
CASSLSYDGGRSPRKLFF
TGTGCCAGCAGCTTGTCTTACGACGGGGGACGCAGCCCCCGGAAACTGTTTTTT
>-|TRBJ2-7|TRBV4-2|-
CASSQESGKVYEQYF
TGTGCCAGCAGCCAAGAGTCAGGGAAGGTCTACGAGCAGTACTTC
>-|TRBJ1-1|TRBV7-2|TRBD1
CASSLQGGVTEAFF
TGTGCCAGCAGTCTACAGGGGGGAGTCACTGAAGCTTTCTTT
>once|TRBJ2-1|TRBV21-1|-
CASSFRTSGRSSYNEQFF
TGTGCCAGCAGCTTTCGCACTAGCGGGAGGAGCTCCTACAATGAGCAGTTCTTC
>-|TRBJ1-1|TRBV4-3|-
CASSQDRGRDEAFF
TGCGCCAGCAGCCAAGATCGGGGAAGGGATGAAGCTTTCTTT
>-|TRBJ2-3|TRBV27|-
CASRSGTSTDTQYF
TGTGCCAGCAGATCGGGGACTAGCACAGATACGCAGTATTTT
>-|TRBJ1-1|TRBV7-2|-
CASSAAARAGTEAFF
TGTGCCAGCAGCGCTGCCGCCAGGGCTGGCACTGAAGCTTTCTTT
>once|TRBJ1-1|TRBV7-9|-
CASSLGGLGTEAFF
TGTGCCAGCAGCTTAGGAGGCCTCGGGACTGAAGCTTTCTTT
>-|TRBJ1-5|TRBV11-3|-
CASSLESGNQPQHF
TGTGCCAGCAGCTTAGAGTCAGGCAATCAGCCCCAGCATTTT
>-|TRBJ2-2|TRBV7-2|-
CASSFQGPNTGELFF
TGTGCCAGCAGCTTTCAGGGGCCTAACACCGGGGAGCTGTTTTTT
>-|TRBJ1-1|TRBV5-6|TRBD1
CASSSRDRGLLRYTEAFF
TGTGCCAGCAGCTCCCGGGACAGGGGGCTTCTAAGGTACACTGAAGCTTTCTTT
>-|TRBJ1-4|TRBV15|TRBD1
CATSNTGTGTEKLFF
TGTGCCACCAGCAACACCGGGACAGGGACTGAAAAACTGTTTTTT
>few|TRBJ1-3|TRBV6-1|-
CASTAKEGGNTIYF
TGTGCCAGCACCGCTAAGGAGGGCGGAAACACCATATATTTT
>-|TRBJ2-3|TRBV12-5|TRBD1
CASGLPRPGQLTYTDTQYF
TGTGCTAGTGGTTTGCCCCGACCGGGACAGCTCACCTACACAGATACGCAGTATTTT
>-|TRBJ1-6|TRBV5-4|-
CASSPADFSSPLHF
TGTGCCAGCAGCCCCGCGGACTTCAGTTCACCCCTCCACTTT
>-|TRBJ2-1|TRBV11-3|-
CASSLGGIRDYNEQFF
TGTGCCAGCAGCTTGGGCGGGATTCGGGACTACAATGAGCAGTTCTTC
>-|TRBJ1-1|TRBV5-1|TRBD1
CASSSQGAWVGTEAFF
TGCGCCAGCAGTTCTCAGGGGGCGTGGGTTGGCACTGAAGCTTTCTTT
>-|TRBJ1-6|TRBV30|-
CAWGAGVSPLHF
TGTGCCTGGGGCGCCGGGGTTTCACCCCTCCACTTT
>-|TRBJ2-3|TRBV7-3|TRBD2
CASSSSLAGGTDTQYF
TGTGCCAGCAGCTCCTCCTTAGCGGGGGGGACAGATACGCAGTATTTT
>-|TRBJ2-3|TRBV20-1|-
CSASLGDTQYF
TGCAGTGCGAGCCTCGGGGATACGCAGTATTTT
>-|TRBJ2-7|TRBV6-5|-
CASRTDRYEQYF
TGTGCCAGCAGGACCGACAGATACGAGCAGTACTTC